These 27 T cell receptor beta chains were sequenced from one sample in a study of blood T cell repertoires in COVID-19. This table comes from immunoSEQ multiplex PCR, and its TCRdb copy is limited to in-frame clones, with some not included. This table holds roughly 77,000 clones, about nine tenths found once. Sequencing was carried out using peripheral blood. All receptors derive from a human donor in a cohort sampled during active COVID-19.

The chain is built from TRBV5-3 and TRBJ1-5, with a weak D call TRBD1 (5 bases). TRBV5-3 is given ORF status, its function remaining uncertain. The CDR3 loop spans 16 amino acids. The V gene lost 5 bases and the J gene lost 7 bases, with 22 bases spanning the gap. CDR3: CARRHGPRKGKQPQHF. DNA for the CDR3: TGTGCCAGAAGACATGGGCCCAGAAAGGGGAAACAGCCCCAGCATTTT.

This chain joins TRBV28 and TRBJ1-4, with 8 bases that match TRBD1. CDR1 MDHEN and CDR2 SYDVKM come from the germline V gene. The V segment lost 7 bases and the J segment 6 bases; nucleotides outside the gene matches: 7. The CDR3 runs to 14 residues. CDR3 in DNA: TGTGCCAGCACCTTTGACAGGGGTGATGAAAAACTGTTTTTT. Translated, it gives CASTFDRGDEKLFF.

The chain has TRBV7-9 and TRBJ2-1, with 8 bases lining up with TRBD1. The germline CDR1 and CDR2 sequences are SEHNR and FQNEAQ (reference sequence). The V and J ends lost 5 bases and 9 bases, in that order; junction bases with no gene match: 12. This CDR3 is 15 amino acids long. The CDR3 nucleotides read TGTGCCAGCAGCCCATCCGGGACAGGTTTAGGTGAGCAGTTCTTC. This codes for CASSPSGTGLGEQFF. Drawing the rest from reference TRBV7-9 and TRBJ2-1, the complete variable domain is DTGVSQNPRHKITKRGQNVTFRCDPISEHNRLYWYRQTLGQGPEFLTYFQNEAQLEKSRLLSDRFSAERPKGSFSTLEIQRTEQGDSAMYLCASSPSGTGLGEQFFGPGTRLTVL.

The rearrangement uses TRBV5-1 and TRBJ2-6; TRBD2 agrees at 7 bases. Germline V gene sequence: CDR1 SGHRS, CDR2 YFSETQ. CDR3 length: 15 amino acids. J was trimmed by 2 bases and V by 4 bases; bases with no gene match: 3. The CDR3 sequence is CASSPAGAGANVLTF. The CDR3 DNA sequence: TGCGCCAGCAGCCCCGCGGGGGCTGGGGCCAACGTCCTGACTTTC.

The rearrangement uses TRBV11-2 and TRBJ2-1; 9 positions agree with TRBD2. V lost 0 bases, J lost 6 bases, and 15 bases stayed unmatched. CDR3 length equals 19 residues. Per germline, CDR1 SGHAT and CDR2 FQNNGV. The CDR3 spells CASSLDRIGGRGPLNEQFF. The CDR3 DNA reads TGTGCCAGCAGCTTAGATCGTATCGGCGGGAGGGGTCCACTCAATGAGCAGTTCTTC. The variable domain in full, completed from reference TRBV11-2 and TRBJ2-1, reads EAGVAQSPRYKIIEKRQSVAFWCNPISGHATLYWYQQILGQGPKLLIQFQNNGVVDDSQLPKDRFSAERLKGVDSTLKIQPAKLEDSAVYLCASSLDRIGGRGPLNEQFFGPGTRLTVL.

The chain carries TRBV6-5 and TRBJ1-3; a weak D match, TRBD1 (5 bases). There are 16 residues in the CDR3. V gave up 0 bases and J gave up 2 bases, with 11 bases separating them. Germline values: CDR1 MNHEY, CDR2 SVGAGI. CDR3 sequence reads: CASSYSGRAPGNTIYF. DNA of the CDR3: TGTGCCAGCAGTTACTCTGGCAGGGCCCCTGGAAACACCATATATTTT.

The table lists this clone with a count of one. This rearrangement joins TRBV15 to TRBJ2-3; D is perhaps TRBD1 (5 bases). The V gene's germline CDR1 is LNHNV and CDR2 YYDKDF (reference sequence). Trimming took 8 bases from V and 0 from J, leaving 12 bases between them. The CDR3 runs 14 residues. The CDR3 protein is CATQGGASTDTQYF. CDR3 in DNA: TGTGCCACCCAGGGTGGCGCGAGCACAGATACGCAGTATTTT. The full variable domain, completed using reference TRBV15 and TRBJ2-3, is DAMVIQNPRYQVTQFGKPVTLSCSQTLNHNVMYWYQQKSSQAPKLLFHYYDKDFNNEADTPDNFQSRRPNTSFCFLDIRSPGLGDTAMYLCATQGGASTDTQYFGPGTRLTVL.

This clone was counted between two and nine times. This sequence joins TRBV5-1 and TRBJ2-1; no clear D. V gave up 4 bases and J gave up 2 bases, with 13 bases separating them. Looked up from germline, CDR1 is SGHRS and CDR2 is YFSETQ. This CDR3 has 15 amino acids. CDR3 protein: CASSPRRWAYNEQFF. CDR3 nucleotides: TGCGCCAGCAGCCCTCGGCGGTGGGCCTACAATGAGCAGTTCTTC.

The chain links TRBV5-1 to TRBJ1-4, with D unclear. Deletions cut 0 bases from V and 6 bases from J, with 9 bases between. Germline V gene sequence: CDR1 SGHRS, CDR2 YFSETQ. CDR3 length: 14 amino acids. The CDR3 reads CASSLAPGDEKLFF. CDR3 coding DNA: TGCGCCAGCAGCTTGGCGCCCGGGGATGAAAAACTGTTTTTT.

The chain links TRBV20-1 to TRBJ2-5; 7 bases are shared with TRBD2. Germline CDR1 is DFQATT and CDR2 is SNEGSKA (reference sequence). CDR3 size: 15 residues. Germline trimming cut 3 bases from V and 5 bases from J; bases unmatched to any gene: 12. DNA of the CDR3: TGCAGTGCTAGTCGGGGAGGGGATACCGGGGAGACCCAGTACTTC. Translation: CSASRGGDTGETQYF.

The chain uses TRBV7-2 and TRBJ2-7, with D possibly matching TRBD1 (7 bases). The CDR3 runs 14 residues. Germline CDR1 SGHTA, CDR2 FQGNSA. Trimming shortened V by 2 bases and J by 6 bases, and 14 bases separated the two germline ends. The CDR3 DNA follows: TGTGCCAGCAGCTTACTGAGGCGGGACAGCGAGCAGTACTTC. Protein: CASSLLRRDSEQYF.

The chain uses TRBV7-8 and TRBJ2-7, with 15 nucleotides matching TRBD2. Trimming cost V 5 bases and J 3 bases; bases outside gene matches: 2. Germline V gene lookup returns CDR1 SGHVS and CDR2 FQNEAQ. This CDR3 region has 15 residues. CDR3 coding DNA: TGTGCCAGCAGCCCGGGACTAGCGGGAGGCTACGAGCAGTACTTC. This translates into CASSPGLAGGYEQYF.

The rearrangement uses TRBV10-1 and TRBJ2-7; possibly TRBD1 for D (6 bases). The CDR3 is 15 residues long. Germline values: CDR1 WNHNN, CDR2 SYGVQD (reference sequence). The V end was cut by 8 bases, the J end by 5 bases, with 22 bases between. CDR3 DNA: TGCGCCAGCCCACTGAGGGAGCAGGGGTCCCACGAGCAGTACTTC. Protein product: CASPLREQGSHEQYF.

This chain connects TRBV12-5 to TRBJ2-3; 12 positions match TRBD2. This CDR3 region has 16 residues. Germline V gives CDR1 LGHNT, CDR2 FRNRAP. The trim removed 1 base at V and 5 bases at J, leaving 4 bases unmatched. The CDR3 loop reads CASGLATSGSGDTQYF. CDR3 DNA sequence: TGTGCTAGTGGTTTGGCGACTAGCGGGAGTGGAGATACGCAGTATTTT.

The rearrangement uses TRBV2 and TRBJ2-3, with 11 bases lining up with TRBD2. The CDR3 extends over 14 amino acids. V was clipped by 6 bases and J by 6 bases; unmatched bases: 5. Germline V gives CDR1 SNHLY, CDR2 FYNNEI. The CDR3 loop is CASRELAGADTQYF. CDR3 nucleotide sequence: TGTGCCAGCAGAGAACTAGCGGGAGCGGATACGCAGTATTTT.

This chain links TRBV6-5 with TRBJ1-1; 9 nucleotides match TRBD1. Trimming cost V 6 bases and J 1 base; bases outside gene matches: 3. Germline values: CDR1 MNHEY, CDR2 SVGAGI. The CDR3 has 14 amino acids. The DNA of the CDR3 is TGTGCCAGCAGCCCGGGACAGGGGAACACTGAAGCTTTCTTT. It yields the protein CASSPGQGNTEAFF.

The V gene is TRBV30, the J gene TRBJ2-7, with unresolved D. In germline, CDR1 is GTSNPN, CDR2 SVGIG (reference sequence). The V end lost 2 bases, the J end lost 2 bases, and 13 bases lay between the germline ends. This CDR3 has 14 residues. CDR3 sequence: CAWSLTSLAYEQYF. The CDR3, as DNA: TGTGCCTGGAGTTTGACAAGTTTGGCCTACGAGCAGTACTTC.

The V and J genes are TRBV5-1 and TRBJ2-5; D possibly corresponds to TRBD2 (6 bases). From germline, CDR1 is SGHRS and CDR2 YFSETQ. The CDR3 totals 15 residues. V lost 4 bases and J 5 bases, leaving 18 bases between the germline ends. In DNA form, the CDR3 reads TGCGCCAGCAGCCCTGGTAGGAGGGGTTCGGAGACCCAGTACTTC. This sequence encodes CASSPGRRGSETQYF.

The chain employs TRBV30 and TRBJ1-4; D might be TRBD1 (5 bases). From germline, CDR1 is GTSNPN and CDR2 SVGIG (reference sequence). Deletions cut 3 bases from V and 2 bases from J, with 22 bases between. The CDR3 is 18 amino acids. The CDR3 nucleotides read TGTGCCTGGAGGAGAGAAGGGGCAGGGTGGTTTACTAATGAAAAACTGTTTTTT. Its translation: CAWRREGAGWFTNEKLFF.

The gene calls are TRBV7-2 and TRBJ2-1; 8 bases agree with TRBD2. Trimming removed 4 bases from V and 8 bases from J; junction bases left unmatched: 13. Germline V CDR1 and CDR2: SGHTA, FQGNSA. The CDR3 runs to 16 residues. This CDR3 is CASSWPGGGGSDEQFF. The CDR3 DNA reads TGTGCCAGCAGCTGGCCGGGAGGGGGGGGCTCCGATGAGCAGTTCTTC.

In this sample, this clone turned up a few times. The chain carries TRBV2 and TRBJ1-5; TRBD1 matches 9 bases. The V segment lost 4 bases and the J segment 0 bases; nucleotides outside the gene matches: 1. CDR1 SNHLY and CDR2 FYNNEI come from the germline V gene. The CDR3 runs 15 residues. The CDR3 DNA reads TGTGCCAGCAGTGGGACAGGGGATAGCAATCAGCCCCAGCATTTT. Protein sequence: CASSGTGDSNQPQHF.

DNA of the CDR3: TGTGCCAGCAGCGTGAGGGCAGGGCGGGAAACCGGGCAGTTCTTC. The encoded protein is CASSVRAGRETGQFF. The rearrangement joins TRBV9 to TRBJ2-1, with a tentative D call TRBD2 (6 bases). The CDR3 has 15 residues. Germline assignment: CDR1 SGDLS and CDR2 YYNGEE. V was trimmed by 2 bases and J by 12 bases, leaving 21 bases between them.

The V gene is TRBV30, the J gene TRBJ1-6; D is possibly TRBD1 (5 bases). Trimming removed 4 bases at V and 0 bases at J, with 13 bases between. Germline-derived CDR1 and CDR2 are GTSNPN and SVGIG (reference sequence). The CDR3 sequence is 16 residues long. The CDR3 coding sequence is TGTGCCTGGAAGAGGACAACCAGCTCCTATAATTCACCCCTCCACTTT. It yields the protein CAWKRTTSSYNSPLHF.

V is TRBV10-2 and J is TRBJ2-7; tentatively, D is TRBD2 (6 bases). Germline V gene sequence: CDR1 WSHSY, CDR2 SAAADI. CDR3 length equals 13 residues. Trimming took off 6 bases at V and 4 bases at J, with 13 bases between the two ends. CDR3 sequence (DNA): TGCGCCAGCAGCCCCGGGACTCTTTACGAGCAGTACTTC. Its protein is CASSPGTLYEQYF.

The CDR3 region is CASSYGGTNSNQPQHF. The DNA of the CDR3 is TGTGCCAGCAGTTACGGGGGGACCAATAGCAATCAGCCCCAGCATTTT. J is TRBJ1-5 and V is TRBV6-6, with D tentatively TRBD1 (5 bases). The V gene lost 2 bases and the J gene lost 0 bases, with 11 bases spanning the gap. CDR1 and CDR2 (germline): MNHNY, SVGAGI (reference sequence). CDR3 length: 16 residues.

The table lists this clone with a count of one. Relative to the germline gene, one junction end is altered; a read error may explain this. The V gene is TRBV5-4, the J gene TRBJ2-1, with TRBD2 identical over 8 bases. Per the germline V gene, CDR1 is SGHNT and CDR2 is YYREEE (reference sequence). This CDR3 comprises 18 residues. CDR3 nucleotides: TGTGCCAGCACCTTGGGTTCTAGCGGGCTCGGGTCCTACAATGAGCAGTTCTTC. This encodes CASTLGSSGLGSYNEQFF.

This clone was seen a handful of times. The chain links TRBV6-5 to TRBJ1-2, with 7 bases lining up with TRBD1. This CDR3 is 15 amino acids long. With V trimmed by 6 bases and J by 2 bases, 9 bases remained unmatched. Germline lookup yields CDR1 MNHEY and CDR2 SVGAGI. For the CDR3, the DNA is TGTGCCAGCAGCGCAGGGGGGACAGCAAACTATGGCTACACCTTC. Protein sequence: CASSAGGTANYGYTF.